This TCR beta chain was sequenced in a study of control samples from healthy donors and cancer patients (dated by TCRdb to 2019 to 2021). Comments on this clone: Its antigen target is currently unknown. Base qualities are not provided; no much larger clone lies one nucleotide away.

Including the terminal cysteine and phenylalanine, the CDR3 comprises 13 residues. CDR3 DNA only is kept here, 39 bases in frame from base 1. Relative to germline, V is 2 bases shorter and J is 0 bases shorter, with 5 bases between their ends. From a lookup of the germline V gene, CDR1 and CDR2 are LGHNA and YSLEER. To prepare the library, the immunoSEQ multiplex PCR assay was applied. TCRdb holds this immuneACCESS table with in-frame rearrangements only. Some clones are missing; in checked studies, unresolved V genes explain under half, and the rest has no known cause. This sample has around 30,000 clones in its table, and approximately 93% of those were observed once. The ten most abundant clones make up 1.7% of the sample.

Sequenced material: PBMCs. The V and J genes are TRBV4-3 and TRBJ2-7; a confident D gene designation cannot be given. The source of this sequence is a man aged 40-55 years with colorectal cancer. The sequence in DNA is TGCGCCAGCAGCCAATCCGGCTCCTACGAGCAGTACTTC. This is translated as CASSQSGSYEQYF.